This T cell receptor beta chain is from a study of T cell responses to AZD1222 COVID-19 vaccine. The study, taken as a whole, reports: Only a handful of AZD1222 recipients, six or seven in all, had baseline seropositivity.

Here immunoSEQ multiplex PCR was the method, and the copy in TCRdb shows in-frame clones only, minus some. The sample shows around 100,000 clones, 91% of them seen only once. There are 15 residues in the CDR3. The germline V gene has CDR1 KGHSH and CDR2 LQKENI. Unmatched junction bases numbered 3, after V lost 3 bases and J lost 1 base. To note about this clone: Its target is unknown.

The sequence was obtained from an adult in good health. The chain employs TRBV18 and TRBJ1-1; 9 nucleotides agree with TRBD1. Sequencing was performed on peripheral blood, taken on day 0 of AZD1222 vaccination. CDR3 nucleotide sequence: TGTGCCAGCTCACCGGGACAGGGAGGGAACACTGAAGCTTTCTTT. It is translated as CASSPGQGGNTEAFF. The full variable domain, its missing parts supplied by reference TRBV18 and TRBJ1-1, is NAGVMQNPRHLVRRRGQEARLRCSPMKGHSHVYWYRQLPEEGLKFMVYLQKENIIDESGMPKERFSAEFPKEGPSILRIQQVVRGDSAAYFCASSPGQGGNTEAFFGQGTRLTVV.